The 18 T cell receptor beta chains below were found in one sample sequenced in a study of response to subunit inactivated influenza vaccine. TCRdb reprocessed the RT-PCR reads with MiXCR, giving one entry per CDR3 protein. This table holds 500,000 to 750,000 distinct CDR3 sequences, roughly 15% found once. Sequenced material: PBMCs from blood, taken about 13 days after vaccination. The receptors stem from a middle-aged man who received an inactivated influenza vaccine.

The chain has TRBV7-2 and TRBJ1-1; no reliable D call. The CDR3 is 12 residues long. Trimming removed 1 base from V and 10 bases from J, with 10 bases in between. Germline assignment: CDR1 SGHTA and CDR2 FQGNSA. In nucleotides, the CDR3 is TGTGCCAGCAGCTTAGATTTTCTGGGAGCTTTCTTT. Encoded protein: CASSLDFLGAFF.

This clonotype has only one observation. The chain recombines TRBV15 with TRBJ2-7; D not resolved. The CDR3 sequence is 15 residues long. Germline CDR1 is LNHNV and CDR2 is YYDKDF (reference sequence). Trimming removed 1 base at V and 1 base at J, with 11 bases between. This CDR3 is CATSRVSYPSYEQYF. The CDR3 nucleotides are TGTGCCACCAGCAGAGTTTCCTACCCGTCCTACGAGCAGTACTTC.

This rearrangement joins TRBV5-5 to TRBJ2-7; 8 bases are shared with TRBD1. The germline V gene encodes CDR1 SGHKS and CDR2 YYEKEE (reference sequence). The CDR3 length is 18 residues. J gave up 3 bases and V 3 bases, and 17 bases lay outside the gene matches. The CDR3 DNA is TGTGCCAGCAGCTACGGGACAGGCGCCTATTCTCCATTCTACGAGCAGTACTTC. Encoded protein: CASSYGTGAYSPFYEQYF.

In its sample, this clonotype was seen many times. The V call is TRBV29-1, the J call TRBJ2-7; 7 bases map to TRBD1. V was pared by 6 bases and J by 6 bases, with 14 bases of the junction left unmatched. CDR1 is SQVTM, CDR2 ANQGSEA, per germline. The CDR3 is 14 residues long. The CDR3 bases are TGCAGCGTGGGAACTAAACAGGGGTCCGGCGAGCAGTACTTC. Translating it yields CSVGTKQGSGEQYF.

V and J are TRBV7-3 and TRBJ2-2; D is unresolved. The CDR3 runs 14 residues. CDR1 and CDR2 (germline): SGHTA, FQGTGA. The V end was cut by 2 bases, the J end by 4 bases, with 8 bases between. The CDR3 DNA reads TGTGCCAGCAGCTTAGGGATCTCCACCGGGGAGCTGTTTTTT. Amino acid sequence: CASSLGISTGELFF.

CDR3 nucleotides: TGTGCCAGCAGTGAGGCCAGGGTTAACGGGGAGCTGTTTTTT. Translated: CASSEARVNGELFF. The chain carries TRBV2 and TRBJ2-2, with a tentative D call TRBD1 (5 bases). V was clipped by 3 bases and J by 7 bases, with 12 bases between them. This CDR3 is 14 amino acids long. Per the germline V gene, CDR1 is SNHLY and CDR2 is FYNNEI.

This clonotype was observed a handful of times. The V and J genes are TRBV7-2 and TRBJ2-7, with a possible D match to TRBD1 (5 bases). Trimming removed 0 bases from V and 7 bases from J, with 13 bases in between. Germline lookup yields CDR1 SGHTA and CDR2 FQGNSA. CDR3 length: 14 residues. The CDR3: CASSLASRAGEQYF. The CDR3 coding sequence is TGTGCCAGCAGCTTAGCCAGCAGGGCTGGAGAGCAGTACTTC. Variable domain in full (rest from reference TRBV7-2 and TRBJ2-7): GAGVSQSPSNKVTEKGKDVELRCDPISGHTALYWYRQSLGQGLEFLIYFQGNSAPDKSGLPSDRFSAERTGGSVSTLTIQRTQQEDSAVYLCASSLASRAGEQYFGPGTRLTVT.

This clonotype was detected only a few times. The V gene is TRBV2, the J gene TRBJ1-1; no definite D call. Germline V gives CDR1 SNHLY, CDR2 FYNNEI. The ends were cut back, 7 bases at V and 1 base at J, with 10 bases in the middle. This CDR3 region has 13 residues. The CDR3 coding sequence is TGTGCCAGCAATGGTCAGCGGAACACTGAAGCTTTCTTT. It yields the protein CASNGQRNTEAFF.

CDR3 bases: TGTGCCAGCAGACGGGACAGGGAGAGGAGCACAGATACGCAGTATTTT. This gives the protein CASRRDRERSTDTQYF. The chain employs TRBV12-3 or TRBV12-4 and TRBJ2-3; TRBD1 matches 9 bases. Unmatched junction bases numbered 7, after V lost 6 bases and J lost 0 bases. This CDR3 region has 16 residues.

This clonotype was seen more than once but under ten times. The chain couples TRBV7-2 to TRBJ2-7, with D perhaps given as TRBD1 or TRBD2 (5 bases each). With 1 base removed from V and 4 bases from J, the gap between germline ends came to 14 bases. Germline assignment: CDR1 SGHTA and CDR2 FQGNSA. This CDR3 has 15 residues. The CDR3 nucleotides read TGTGCCAGCAGCTTAGGGGGGAGTGAAATTTACGAGCAGTACTTC. Protein: CASSLGGSEIYEQYF. Based on the CDR3 plus reference TRBV7-2 and TRBJ2-7, the full variable domain is GAGVSQSPSNKVTEKGKDVELRCDPISGHTALYWYRQSLGQGLEFLIYFQGNSAPDKSGLPSDRFSAERTGGSVSTLTIQRTQQEDSAVYLCASSLGGSEIYEQYFGPGTRLTVT.

The chain uses TRBV3-1 and TRBJ2-5, with D possibly being TRBD1 or TRBD2 (6 bases each). The germline V gene has CDR1 LGHDT and CDR2 YNNKEL (reference sequence). Trimming stripped 1 base from V and 5 bases from J, with 11 bases between. The CDR3 consists of 14 residues. The CDR3 region is CASSQAGAGETQYF. The CDR3 DNA reads as TGTGCCAGCAGCCAAGCGGGGGCAGGCGAGACCCAGTACTTC.

The table lists this clonotype with a few counts. The chain is built from TRBV5-1 and TRBJ2-3; 11 bases are shared with TRBD2. Trimming cost V 0 bases and J 2 bases; bases outside gene matches: 5. Germline V gives CDR1 SGHRS, CDR2 YFSETQ. CDR3 length: 17 amino acids. The CDR3 spells CASSLEISGGATDTQYF. As DNA, the CDR3 is TGCGCCAGCAGCTTGGAGATTAGCGGGGGGGCCACAGATACGCAGTATTTT.

The chain is built from TRBV6-2 or TRBV6-3 and TRBJ2-1, with D unclear. This CDR3 contains 11 residues. From germline, CDR1 is MNHEY and CDR2 SVGEGT. The germline V and J ends were trimmed by 2 bases and 10 bases, with 6 bases remaining between them. CDR3 nucleotides: TGTGCCAGCAGTTACCATCGGGAGCAGTTCTTC. It codes for CASSYHREQFF.

This clonotype has just a few counts. The V gene is TRBV6-2 or TRBV6-3, the J gene TRBJ1-2; the match to TRBD1 covers 7 bases. The germline V gene encodes CDR1 MNHEY and CDR2 SVGEGT. CDR3 length equals 15 residues. The junction had 5 bases not matched to a gene; V was cut back by 0 bases and J by 4 bases. The CDR3 nucleotides read TGTGCCAGCAGTTACTCCCGGACAGGCGGCTATGGCTACACCTTC. Translation: CASSYSRTGGYGYTF.

This clonotype has only a few counts. This rearrangement joins TRBV7-9 to TRBJ1-1; 10 nucleotides line up with TRBD1. V shed 5 bases and J 3 bases; nucleotides not matched to a gene: 12. The CDR3 runs to 17 residues. Germline V gives CDR1 SEHNR, CDR2 FQNEAQ (reference sequence). The CDR3 loop reads CASSKTGGGGSYTEAFF. In nucleotides, the CDR3 is TGTGCCAGCAGCAAGACAGGGGGCGGTGGGAGTTACACTGAAGCTTTCTTT.

This clonotype was seen a few times. The rearrangement uses TRBV28 and TRBJ2-5, with unresolved D. Trimming left V 6 bases short and J 2 bases short, with 10 bases between. The CDR3 length is 13 residues. Looked up from germline, CDR1 is MDHEN and CDR2 is SYDVKM. The CDR3 here is CASSGRLQETQYF. CDR3 nucleotides: TGTGCCAGCAGCGGACGGCTACAAGAGACCCAGTACTTC.

This clonotype has only a few counts. This chain joins TRBV27 and TRBJ2-3, with TRBD1 matching 10 bases. The V gene's germline CDR1 is MNHEY and CDR2 SMNVEV (reference sequence). With 3 bases clipped from V and 6 bases from J, the junction kept 6 bases outside the gene matches. The CDR3 extends over 15 amino acids. The DNA for the CDR3 is TGTGCCAGCAGTTTCCAGGGGACAGGGGCGGATACGCAGTATTTT. Translation: CASSFQGTGADTQYF.

This rearrangement joins TRBV6-7 to TRBJ1-4; the D is unclear. TRBV6-7 is labeled an ORF, and its function is uncertain. The CDR3 consists of 12 residues. Between the trimmed V and J ends, which lost 7 bases and 8 bases, there was a span of 11 bases. The CDR3 region has the DNA TGTGCCAGCATGGCACAGATCGAAAAACTGTTTTTT. Protein sequence: CASMAQIEKLFF.